This TCR beta chain emerged from a study of blood T cell repertoires in COVID-19. Overall study context: Sample material is recorded as cDNA or gDNA derived from T cells, B-cell-depleted T cells, or PBMCs.

Profiled with immunoSEQ multiplex PCR; TCRdb holds only in-frame clones, not every one. Counted here are 250,000 to 300,000 clones, about 89% occurring once; the ten biggest clones make up about 1.7%. Trimming pared 5 bases from V and 8 bases from J, leaving 13 bases between. The CDR3 covers 13 residues. CDR1 and CDR2 from the germline V gene are MNHNY and SVGAGI (reference sequence). Material: PBMCs or T cells enriched from blood (not recorded which). This rearrangement joins TRBV6-6 to TRBJ2-1; tentatively, D is TRBD2 (6 bases). This TCR came from a woman aged 40 to 49 who had recovered from COVID-19. CDR3 coding DNA: TGTGCCAGCAGTCCAAATTGGGGGGATGAGCAGTTCTTC. Its protein is CASSPNWGDEQFF.